Below, one TCR beta chain is given with its context. Its antigen is as yet unknown. Measured with immunoSEQ multiplex PCR; TCRdb has only the in-frame clones, and not every one. Found here are over a million clones, approximately 98.5% of them singletons; the top ten hold around 0.33%. This entry comes from a study of shared clonotypes between healthy human individuals. The overall study: The people who gave samples were a couple of women and a few men aged 18 to 49.

Study-level results: Sharing across several donors was seen in 4% to 5.5% of naive CD4 clonotypes. Clonotype sharing among the donors was expected to vary with sequencing depth.

Germline V lookup: CDR1 MDHEN, CDR2 SYDVKM. V was shortened by 2 bases and J by 3 bases, with 10 bases between the two germline ends. The CDR3 sequence is 14 residues long. Material for sequencing was naive CD4+ T cells sorted from blood. This sample's subset: CD45RA+ positively selected. The TCR was taken from a man under 40 in good health. This chain connects TRBV28 to TRBJ1-1, with D perhaps TRBD1 (5 bases). The CDR3: CASSLQGIHTEAFF. The CDR3 DNA is TGTGCCAGCAGTTTACAGGGCATACACACTGAAGCTTTCTTT.